This passage covers 28 T cell receptor beta chains from one sample sequenced in a study of blood T cell repertoires in COVID-19. TCRdb's table, derived via immunoSEQ multiplex PCR, lists solely in-frame clones and lacks some. Found here are 100,000 or so clones, approximately 85% of them singletons; the top ten hold under 4.5%. The sample taken for sequencing was peripheral blood. The receptors shown here come from a man aged 60 to 75 with acute or convalescent COVID-19.

This rearrangement joins TRBV19 to TRBJ1-2; D might be TRBD1 (5 bases). Between the trimmed V and J ends, which lost 5 bases and 2 bases, there was a span of 9 bases. The CDR3 covers 13 residues. The germline V gene encodes CDR1 LNHDA and CDR2 SQIVND (reference sequence). For the CDR3, the DNA is TGTGCCAGTAGTCAACAGGTCAACTATGGCTACACCTTC. Its translation is CASSQQVNYGYTF.

V usage is TRBV9 and J usage is TRBJ2-3, with D uncertain. V was shortened by 6 bases and J by 0 bases, with 11 bases between the two germline ends. Germline lookup yields CDR1 SGDLS and CDR2 YYNGEE. The CDR3 extends over 14 amino acids. The CDR3 DNA reads as TGTGCCAGCACGCCGATGCTAAGCACAGATACGCAGTATTTT. The encoded protein is CASTPMLSTDTQYF.

V gene TRBV6-5 combines with J gene TRBJ2-5, with a possible D match to TRBD2 (7 bases). The V end lost 4 bases, the J end lost 3 bases, and 18 bases lay between the germline ends. CDR1 and CDR2 from the germline V gene are MNHEY and SVGAGI. This CDR3 comprises 16 residues. In nucleotides, the CDR3 is TGTGCCAGCAGTTTCGTCCCGCGGGGGCAAAAAGAGACCCAGTACTTC. Its translation is CASSFVPRGQKETQYF.

A single count supports this clone. V and J are TRBV7-2 and TRBJ1-4, with a tentative D call TRBD1 (5 bases). The CDR3 consists of 16 residues. Germline CDR1 SGHTA, CDR2 FQGNSA. Deletions cut 4 bases from V and 7 bases from J, with 19 bases between. CDR3 nucleotides: TGTGCCAGCAGCTCCTCGTCCAGGGTCCAGAGTGAAAAACTGTTTTTT. Its protein is CASSSSSRVQSEKLFF.

J is TRBJ2-2 and V is TRBV6-5, with D tentatively TRBD2 (6 bases). This CDR3 has 15 residues. The germline CDR1 and CDR2 sequences are MNHEY and SVGAGI. V lost 6 bases, J lost 4 bases, and 15 bases lay in between. CDR3 in amino acids: CASSEEGASTGELFF. CDR3 nucleotide sequence: TGTGCCAGCAGCGAGGAGGGTGCGAGCACCGGGGAGCTGTTTTTT.

This chain links TRBV5-1 with TRBJ2-5; 9 bases agree with TRBD2. Germline-derived CDR1 and CDR2 are SGHRS and YFSETQ. Trimming cost V 0 bases and J 2 bases; bases outside gene matches: 5. CDR3 length equals 16 residues. The CDR3 sequence is CASSLDPSGVQETQYF. Here the CDR3 DNA reads TGCGCCAGCAGCTTGGATCCTAGCGGGGTACAAGAGACCCAGTACTTC.

In this sample, this clone turned up many times. The rearrangement uses TRBV4-3 and TRBJ2-7, with 8 bases identical to TRBD2. V lost 1 base to trimming and J lost 1 base; unmatched junction nucleotides: 3. Germline CDR1 is LGHNA and CDR2 is YSLEER. CDR3 length: 15 amino acids. The CDR3 region has the DNA TGCGCCAGCAGCCAAGCACTAGCGGAGTCCTACGAGCAGTACTTC. Its protein is CASSQALAESYEQYF.

This clone has just one count. The rearrangement joins TRBV5-1 to TRBJ1-3; weak D call: TRBD1 (6 bases). Germline CDR1 and CDR2: SGHRS and YFSETQ. There are 17 residues in the CDR3. Between the trimmed V and J ends, which lost 0 bases and 0 bases, there was a span of 13 bases. The CDR3 DNA follows: TGCGCCAGCAGCTTGGACAACAGGGTTCACTCTGGAAACACCATATATTTT. Translated: CASSLDNRVHSGNTIYF.

J is TRBJ1-6 and V is TRBV18; TRBD1 might be the D (6 bases). Per the germline V gene, CDR1 is KGHSH and CDR2 is LQKENI. Trimming removed 3 bases from V and 10 bases from J, with 7 bases in between. The CDR3 runs 12 residues. CDR3 in amino acids: CASSPQGSPLHF. CDR3 nucleotides: TGTGCCAGCTCACCTCAGGGGTCACCCCTCCACTTT.

In DNA, the CDR3 is TGTGCCAGCAGTGGGCCCACAGATACGCAGTATTTT. Translating gives CASSGPTDTQYF. This chain links TRBV11-2 with TRBJ2-3; D unresolved. Germline-derived CDR1 and CDR2 are SGHAT and FQNNGV. The V gene lost 6 bases and the J gene lost 2 bases, with 6 bases spanning the gap. The CDR3 is 12 residues long.

The chain has TRBV30 and TRBJ2-1; TRBD2 matches at 8 bases. V dropped 2 bases and J dropped 6; count of bases not matched to a gene: 6. There are 14 residues in the CDR3. Germline V CDR1 and CDR2: GTSNPN, SVGIG (reference sequence). In nucleotides, the CDR3 is TGTGCCTGGAGTAAACTAGCGGTTGCCAATGAGCAGTTCTTC. Translation: CAWSKLAVANEQFF.

This chain uses TRBV6-2 or TRBV6-3 with TRBJ2-5; weak D call: TRBD2 (6 bases). This CDR3 is 14 amino acids long. Germline CDR1 and CDR2: MNHEY and SVGEGT. The V end was cut by 5 bases, the J end by 4 bases, with 14 bases between. CDR3 loop: CASSNMGGVETQYF. The DNA of the CDR3 is TGTGCCAGCAGTAACATGGGGGGAGTAGAGACCCAGTACTTC.

In nucleotides, the CDR3 is TGTGCCAGTAGTATCCTGGACAGGGGCACTGAAGCTTTCTTT. Protein: CASSILDRGTEAFF. This rearrangement joins TRBV19 to TRBJ1-1; 9 nucleotides line up with TRBD1. V dropped 3 bases and J dropped 4; count of bases not matched to a gene: 3. The CDR3 runs 14 residues. Germline V lookup: CDR1 LNHDA, CDR2 SQIVND (reference sequence).

The rearrangement uses TRBV7-2 and TRBJ2-7, with D tentatively TRBD1 (5 bases). V was cut by 1 base and J by 5 bases, with 12 bases left in between. Germline V gene sequence: CDR1 SGHTA, CDR2 FQGNSA. This CDR3 has 14 amino acids. The CDR3 DNA reads as TGTGCCAGCAGCTTAGTCGAAGGGGCCAACGAGCAGTACTTC. It specifies CASSLVEGANEQYF.

The sample holds a few counts of this clone. V is TRBV5-4 and J is TRBJ1-2; 7 nucleotides match TRBD1. J lost 3 bases, V lost 4 bases, and 3 bases had no gene match. This CDR3 has 13 amino acids. Germline CDR1 and CDR2: SGHNT and YYREEE (reference sequence). The CDR3 DNA is TGTGCCAGCAGCGTCGGGACAGACTATGGCTACACCTTC. It is translated as CASSVGTDYGYTF.

V and J are TRBV13 and TRBJ1-5; TRBD1 matches at 7 bases. After removal of 4 bases from V and 5 bases from J, the junction contained 2 bases not matched to a gene. CDR3 length: 13 residues. Germline V gene sequence: CDR1 PRHDT, CDR2 FYEKMQ (reference sequence). The chain's CDR3 is CASSYDRDQPQHF. As DNA, the CDR3 is TGTGCCAGCAGCTACGACAGGGATCAGCCCCAGCATTTT.

The chain carries TRBV15 and TRBJ2-7, with 15 bases aligning to TRBD2. The CDR3 contains 17 residues. Unmatched junction bases numbered 7, after V lost 3 bases and J lost 4 bases. The germline V gene has CDR1 LNHNV and CDR2 YYDKDF (reference sequence). The CDR3 loop is CATSSPGLAGGGYEQYF. In nucleotides, the CDR3 is TGTGCCACCAGCAGCCCGGGACTAGCGGGAGGTGGATACGAGCAGTACTTC.

The chain is built from TRBV7-9 and TRBJ1-2; weak D call: TRBD1 (5 bases). Trimming shortened V by 2 bases and J by 6 bases, and 10 bases separated the two germline ends. Germline CDR1 and CDR2: SEHNR and FQNEAQ (reference sequence). The length of the CDR3 is 13 residues. CDR3 loop: CASSLRQMNGYTF. The CDR3 DNA reads TGTGCCAGCAGCTTAAGACAGATGAATGGCTACACCTTC.

The table lists this clone with a count of one. The CDR3 bases are TGTGCCAGCAGCTTACCGACAGACCTTAATGAAAAACTGTTTTTT. This encodes CASSLPTDLNEKLFF. This sequence joins TRBV7-2 and TRBJ1-4; possibly TRBD1 for D (5 bases). V dropped 2 bases and J dropped 4 bases, with 11 bases sitting between them. This CDR3 contains 15 residues. Germline V gene sequence: CDR1 SGHTA, CDR2 FQGNSA.

The table lists this clone with a few counts. This chain links TRBV7-9 with TRBJ1-5; tentative D call: TRBD1 (5 bases). The CDR3 loop spans 14 amino acids. Between the trimmed V and J ends, which lost 5 bases and 5 bases, there was a span of 13 bases. Germline lookup yields CDR1 SEHNR and CDR2 FQNEAQ (reference sequence). Written as DNA, the CDR3 is TGTGCCAGCAGCCACGACAGCAGAGATCAGCCCCAGCATTTT. This codes for CASSHDSRDQPQHF.

The rearrangement uses TRBV6-5 and TRBJ1-1, with 8 bases fitting TRBD1. From germline, CDR1 is MNHEY and CDR2 SVGAGI. The V and J ends lost 7 bases and 1 base, in that order; junction bases with no gene match: 5. The CDR3 contains 14 residues. CDR3 DNA sequence: TGTGCCAGCACCCTCGGGACAGGGAACACTGAAGCTTTCTTT. This translates into CASTLGTGNTEAFF.

The J gene is TRBJ2-1, the V gene TRBV27, with 9 bases identical to TRBD2. Germline lookup yields CDR1 MNHEY and CDR2 SMNVEV (reference sequence). This CDR3 is built from 16 residues. Losses at the gene ends were 5 bases for V and 5 bases for J; bases not matched to a gene: 10. The CDR3 bases are TGTGCCAGCAGTCGGCGGGGCGGGAGGGCCAACAATGAGCAGTTCTTC. It yields the protein CASSRRGGRANNEQFF.

The V gene is TRBV7-2, the J gene TRBJ2-7; 9 bases are shared with TRBD2. Germline assignment: CDR1 SGHTA and CDR2 FQGNSA. With V trimmed by 4 bases and J by 4 bases, 5 bases remained unmatched. There are 14 residues in the CDR3. As DNA, the CDR3 is TGTGCCAGCAGCTCCTGGACTAGCGAGTACGAGCAGTACTTC. Translated: CASSSWTSEYEQYF.

The rearrangement uses TRBV30 and TRBJ2-6, with D hard to call. This CDR3 is 12 amino acids long. V dropped 5 bases and J dropped 4 bases, with 6 bases sitting between them. Germline V lookup: CDR1 GTSNPN, CDR2 SVGIG (reference sequence). CDR3 amino acids: CAWGIGANVLTF. The DNA of the CDR3 is TGTGCCTGGGGAATAGGGGCCAACGTCCTGACTTTC.

This clone was detected only a few times. The V and J genes are TRBV28 and TRBJ1-3; D is perhaps TRBD1 (5 bases). Trimming shortened V by 4 bases and J by 1 base, and 8 bases separated the two germline ends. The CDR3 spans 14 residues. Germline CDR1 MDHEN, CDR2 SYDVKM. The CDR3: CASSSGGSGNTIYF. The DNA of the CDR3 is TGTGCCAGCAGTTCGGGGGGATCTGGAAACACCATATATTTT.

V and J are TRBV29-1 and TRBJ1-4; no clear D gene. Trimming took off 4 bases at V and 2 bases at J, with 5 bases between the two ends. This CDR3 is 12 amino acids long. The germline V gene has CDR1 SQVTM and CDR2 ANQGSEA. DNA of the CDR3: TGCAGCGTTGGGAGTACTAATGAAAAACTGTTTTTT. This encodes CSVGSTNEKLFF.

V is TRBV6-5 and J is TRBJ2-7, with a tentative D call TRBD2 (6 bases). Germline lookup yields CDR1 MNHEY and CDR2 SVGAGI. V lost 7 bases, J lost 0 bases, and 16 bases lay in between. The CDR3 runs to 15 residues. The CDR3 protein is CASNTRRRGSYEQYF. CDR3 nucleotides: TGTGCCAGCAATACACGAAGGAGGGGCTCCTACGAGCAGTACTTC.

The V gene is TRBV30, the J gene TRBJ1-4, with D possibly TRBD1 on 6 matching bases. Trimming pared 2 bases from V and 4 bases from J, leaving 14 bases between. CDR1 GTSNPN and CDR2 SVGIG come from the germline V gene (reference sequence). This CDR3 region has 15 residues. The CDR3 nucleotides are TGTGCCTGGAGTATCACCCAGGGGCTTAATGAAAAACTGTTTTTT. It specifies CAWSITQGLNEKLFF.